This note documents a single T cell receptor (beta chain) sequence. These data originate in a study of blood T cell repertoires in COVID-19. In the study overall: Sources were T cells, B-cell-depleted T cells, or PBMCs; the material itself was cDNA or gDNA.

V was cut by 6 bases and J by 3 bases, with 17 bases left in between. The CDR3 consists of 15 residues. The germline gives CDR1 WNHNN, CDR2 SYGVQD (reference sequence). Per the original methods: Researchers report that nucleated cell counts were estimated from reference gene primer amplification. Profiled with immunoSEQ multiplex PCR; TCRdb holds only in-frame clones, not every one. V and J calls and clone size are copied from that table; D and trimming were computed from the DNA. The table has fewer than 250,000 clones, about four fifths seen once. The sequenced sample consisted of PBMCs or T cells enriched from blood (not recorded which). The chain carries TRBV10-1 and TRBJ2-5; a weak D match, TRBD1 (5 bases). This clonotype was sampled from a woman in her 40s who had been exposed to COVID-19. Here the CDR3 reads CASRVDDRKEETQYF. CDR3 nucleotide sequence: TGCGCCAGCAGAGTAGATGACAGAAAAGAAGAGACCCAGTACTTC.